This is a list of T cell receptor beta chains from one sample in a study of identical twins. TCRdb called the 5' RACE reads again in MiXCR, with one record for every CDR3 protein. The sample records about 500,000 distinct CDR3 sequences, 13% to 15% being singletons. A further study also used this sample, focusing on yellow fever vaccine responses in identical twins.

The material sequenced was CD4+ T cells sorted from blood. The receptors come from a woman younger than 35 in good health. The CDR3 runs from the conserved cysteine through the conserved F or W. The D gene is left open where the match is weak. Clone size appears in some rows only: once, few, many, or a class for an expanded clone.

V: TRBV18
size: few
D: NA
J: TRBJ2-5
length: 14
DNA: TGTGCCAGCTCCGATGACAGGAAGAAAGAGACCCAGTACTTC
CDR3: CASSDDRKKETQYF

V: TRBV25-1
size: NA
D: NA
J: TRBJ2-7
length: 13
DNA: TGTGCCAGCAGTCCTAAGAATGGCCGTGAGCAGTACTTC
CDR3: CASSPKNGREQYF

V: TRBV27
size: few
D: NA
J: TRBJ2-2
length: 15
DNA: TGTGCCAGCAGTTTATTTCAGGGTAACACCGGGGAGCTGTTTTTT
CDR3: CASSLFQGNTGELFF

V: TRBV5-1
size: few
D: NA
J: TRBJ2-2
length: 16
DNA: TGCGCCAGCAGCTTGGGGTCGGGACTTAACACCGGGGAGCTGTTTTTT
CDR3: CASSLGSGLNTGELFF

V: TRBV4-3
size: many
D: TRBD1
J: TRBJ2-2
length: 17
DNA: TGCGCCAGCAGCCAAGATTCAGGGGGCACGAACACCGGGGAGCTGTTTTTT
CDR3: CASSQDSGGTNTGELFF

V: TRBV6-1
size: NA
D: TRBD2
J: TRBJ2-1
length: 14
DNA: TGTGCCAGCAGCTCCGGGACTAGCGGGAGGAAGCAGTTCTTC
CDR3: CASSSGTSGRKQFF

V: TRBV2
size: many
D: NA
J: TRBJ2-7
length: 12
DNA: TGTGCCAGCAGAGGACAGACCTACGAGCAGTACTTC
CDR3: CASRGQTYEQYF

V: TRBV7-9
size: NA
D: TRBD2
J: TRBJ2-7
length: 13
DNA: TGTGCCAGCAGCTCGGGACTAGCGGGTCCTTCATACTTC
CDR3: CASSSGLAGPSYF

V: TRBV18
size: NA
D: NA
J: TRBJ2-1
length: 16
DNA: TGTGCCAGCTCACCACTACCCTCCGGCTCCTACAATGAGCAGTTCTTC
CDR3: CASSPLPSGSYNEQFF

V: TRBV6-1
size: few
D: TRBD2
J: TRBJ2-7
length: 15
DNA: TGTGCCAGCACTCCTAGCGGGGGCGTATCCTACGAGCAGTACTTC
CDR3: CASTPSGGVSYEQYF

V: TRBV18
size: NA
D: NA
J: TRBJ2-2
length: 16
DNA: TGTGCCAGCTCACCACCTAGGAGTAGTTTCGGCGGGGAGCTGTTTTTT
CDR3: CASSPPRSSFGGELFF

V: TRBV15
size: NA
D: NA
J: TRBJ2-5
length: 15
DNA: TGTGCCACCAGCAGAGATCTCCAGGGTGCCGAGACCCAGTACTTC
CDR3: CATSRDLQGAETQYF

V: TRBV24-1
size: few
D: NA
J: TRBJ2-1
length: 14
DNA: TGTGCCACCAGTGATTTGTCTGGACCGGCGGGGCAGTTCTTC
CDR3: CATSDLSGPAGQFF

V: TRBV10-3
size: many
D: NA
J: TRBJ2-3
length: 16
DNA: TGTGCCACGAGGGGGGATAAGACGGCTGCCACAGATACGCAGTATTTT
CDR3: CATRGDKTAATDTQYF

V: TRBV7-2
size: NA
D: NA
J: TRBJ2-2
length: 15
DNA: TGTGCCAGCAGCCCTGAGGGGACGCACACCGGGGAGCTGTTTTTT
CDR3: CASSPEGTHTGELFF

V: TRBV9
size: NA
D: TRBD2
J: TRBJ2-3
length: 14
DNA: TGTGCCAGCAGCGAGGGGACTAGCGTAGATACGCAGTATTTT
CDR3: CASSEGTSVDTQYF

V: TRBV7-3
size: few
D: NA
J: TRBJ2-2
length: 15
DNA: TGTGCCAGCAGCTTAGGTCCCCCTAGGACCGGGGAGCTGTTTTTT
CDR3: CASSLGPPRTGELFF

V: TRBV5-1
size: many
D: NA
J: TRBJ2-1
length: 16
DNA: TGCGCCAGCAGCTTGGCCATTGCGTCAGCCTACAATGAGCAGTTCTTC
CDR3: CASSLAIASAYNEQFF

V: TRBV24-1
size: few
D: NA
J: TRBJ2-6
length: 14
DNA: TGTGCCACCAGTGCCCGCTCTGGGGCCAACGTCCTGACTTTC
CDR3: CATSARSGANVLTF

V: TRBV29-1
size: few
D: NA
J: TRBJ1-2
length: 13
DNA: TGCAGCGTTGAAGATCCGGGGATCTATGGCTACACCTTC
CDR3: CSVEDPGIYGYTF

V: TRBV6-1
size: many
D: TRBD2
J: TRBJ2-2
length: 13
DNA: TGTGCCACCCTCCGGGAGGTCAGTGGGGAGCTGTTTTTT
CDR3: CATLREVSGELFF

V: TRBV3-1
size: many
D: NA
J: TRBJ2-1
length: 15
DNA: TGTGCCAGCAGCCAGAGTATAGTCCCATACAATGAGCAGTTCTTC
CDR3: CASSQSIVPYNEQFF

V: TRBV7-9
size: NA
D: NA
J: TRBJ2-2
length: 15
DNA: TGTGCCAGCAGCACCGGGACTGCGGTACTCGGGGAGCTGTTTTTT
CDR3: CASSTGTAVLGELFF

V: TRBV5-1
size: NA
D: TRBD2
J: TRBJ2-5
length: 17
DNA: TGCGCCAGCAGCCACGGGACTAGCGGGGGGCGTCAAGAGACCCAGTACTTC
CDR3: CASSHGTSGGRQETQYF

V: TRBV6-2/TRBV6-3
size: many
D: NA
J: TRBJ2-3
length: 14
DNA: TGTGCCAGCACCACGGGGGTAGACACAGATACGCAGTATTTT
CDR3: CASTTGVDTDTQYF

V: TRBV11-2
size: NA
D: TRBD2
J: TRBJ2-7
length: 16
DNA: TGTGCCAGCAGCTTCAACCCGAGCGGGAGAGCCTACGAGCAGTACTTC
CDR3: CASSFNPSGRAYEQYF

V: TRBV11-1
size: few
D: TRBD2
J: TRBJ2-3
length: 18
DNA: TGTGCCAGCAGCTCCCCTTTACATGGGACTAGGGTCACAGATACGCAGTATTTT
CDR3: CASSSPLHGTRVTDTQYF

V: TRBV7-2
size: NA
D: NA
J: TRBJ1-2
length: 15
DNA: TGTGCCAGCAGCTTACTGAGGACAGAAAACTATGGCTACACCTTC
CDR3: CASSLLRTENYGYTF

V: TRBV9
size: few
D: NA
J: TRBJ2-6
length: 15
DNA: TGTGCCAGCAGTCTCCGGCCCTCTGGGGCCAACGTCCTGACTTTC
CDR3: CASSLRPSGANVLTF

V: TRBV7-9
size: NA
D: NA
J: TRBJ2-5
length: 15
DNA: TGTGCCAGCAACAACGCCGGGACTCGCCAAGAGACCCAGTACTTC
CDR3: CASNNAGTRQETQYF

V: TRBV7-2
size: NA
D: TRBD2
J: TRBJ2-1
length: 15
DNA: TGTGCCAGCAAAAGGGCACTAGCGGGGGGCGATGAGCAGTTCTTC
CDR3: CASKRALAGGDEQFF

V: TRBV27
size: few
D: TRBD1
J: TRBJ2-3
length: 14
DNA: TGTGCCAGCAGATGGACAGGGACCACAGATACGCAGTATTTT
CDR3: CASRWTGTTDTQYF

V: TRBV25-1
size: many
D: NA
J: TRBJ1-6
length: 14
DNA: TGTGCCAGCAGTATCCGGGCGAGTAATTCACCCCTCCACTTT
CDR3: CASSIRASNSPLHF

V: TRBV20-1
size: few
D: NA
J: TRBJ2-7
length: 13
DNA: TGCAGTGCTAGAGACCGGACGGGCTACGAGCAGTACTTC
CDR3: CSARDRTGYEQYF

V: TRBV29-1
size: few
D: TRBD2
J: TRBJ2-1
length: 18
DNA: TGCAGCGTTGAGCGAAGGTCGGGGACTAGCGGGAGGGCCGGTGAGCAGTTCTTC
CDR3: CSVERRSGTSGRAGEQFF

V: TRBV15
size: NA
D: TRBD2
J: TRBJ2-3
length: 18
DNA: TGTGCCACCAGCAGAAGTATAGCGGGAGGGCTTGGCACAGATACGCAGTATTTT
CDR3: CATSRSIAGGLGTDTQYF

V: TRBV7-8
size: few
D: TRBD2
J: TRBJ2-1
length: 15
DNA: TGTGCCAGCAGCTTTGAAGCGGGGCTACTCGATGAGCAGTTCTTC
CDR3: CASSFEAGLLDEQFF

V: TRBV7-2
size: NA
D: NA
J: TRBJ2-6
length: 15
DNA: TGTGCCAGCAGCTCCCACAGCTCTGGGGCCAACGTCCTGACTTTC
CDR3: CASSSHSSGANVLTF

V: TRBV6-2/TRBV6-3
size: few
D: NA
J: TRBJ2-3
length: 16
DNA: TGTGCCAGCAGCCTCACGGGCCCTGGGGGCACAGATACGCAGTATTTT
CDR3: CASSLTGPGGTDTQYF

V: TRBV7-2
size: NA
D: NA
J: TRBJ2-5
length: 14
DNA: TGTGCCAGCAGCTTAGCCACTTTCGGGGAGACCCAGTACTTC
CDR3: CASSLATFGETQYF

V: TRBV6-2/TRBV6-3
size: many
D: NA
J: TRBJ2-7
length: 13
DNA: TGTGCCAGCAGTCAGACGGGCCCCTACGAGCAGTACTTC
CDR3: CASSQTGPYEQYF

V: TRBV7-9
size: NA
D: NA
J: TRBJ1-1
length: 14
DNA: TGTGCCAGCAGCTTAGGAGTGTCGGGAACTGAAGCTTTCTTT
CDR3: CASSLGVSGTEAFF

V: TRBV6-5
size: NA
D: NA
J: TRBJ2-1
length: 18
DNA: TGTGCCAGCAGTTACTCCCCTAAGGGTGCGGCGGCCTACAATGAGCAGTTCTTC
CDR3: CASSYSPKGAAAYNEQFF

V: TRBV9
size: NA
D: NA
J: TRBJ2-1
length: 16
DNA: TGTGCCAGCAGCGCCAGTCGGAGGGGGGGCCTCAATGAGCAGTTCTTC
CDR3: CASSASRRGGLNEQFF

V: TRBV28
size: few
D: TRBD1
J: TRBJ2-7
length: 15
DNA: TGTGCCAGCGCGCCGGGGACAGGGGGATTGGACGAGCAGTACTTC
CDR3: CASAPGTGGLDEQYF

V: TRBV4-3
size: many
D: NA
J: TRBJ2-1
length: 16
DNA: TGCGCCAGCAGCCAAGATCGAAGCGGGCCGTACAATGAGCAGTTCTTC
CDR3: CASSQDRSGPYNEQFF

V: TRBV5-5
size: NA
D: NA
J: TRBJ2-5
length: 14
DNA: TGTGCCAGCAGCACCCAGGGGAGTACGGAGACCCAGTACTTC
CDR3: CASSTQGSTETQYF

V: TRBV29-1
size: NA
D: TRBD1
J: TRBJ1-2
length: 13
DNA: TGCAGCGTTGACGGACAGGGGAAATATGGCTACACCTTC
CDR3: CSVDGQGKYGYTF

V: TRBV4-3
size: many
D: NA
J: TRBJ2-2
length: 14
DNA: TGCGCCAGCAGCCAAGAACCCAGCACCGGGGAGCTGTTTTTT
CDR3: CASSQEPSTGELFF

V: TRBV5-1
size: many
D: NA
J: TRBJ2-4
length: 20
DNA: TGCGCCAGCAGCTTGTACTCCGGGACAACGGGCCTAGTAGCCAAAAACATTCAGTACTTC
CDR3: CASSLYSGTTGLVAKNIQYF

V: TRBV12-3/TRBV12-4
size: few
D: NA
J: TRBJ1-5
length: 16
DNA: TGTGCCAGCAGTTTTATGTACGGGGCGGTGGTTCAGCCCCAGCATTTT
CDR3: CASSFMYGAVVQPQHF

V: TRBV2
size: few
D: TRBD2
J: TRBJ2-3
length: 14
DNA: TGTGCCAGCAGTGAATCTAGCGGGAGAGATACGCAGTATTTT
CDR3: CASSESSGRDTQYF

V: TRBV12-3/TRBV12-4
size: NA
D: NA
J: TRBJ2-7
length: 11
DNA: TGTGCCAGCAGTTTATCGCGTGAGCAGTACTTC
CDR3: CASSLSREQYF

V: TRBV2
size: many
D: NA
J: TRBJ2-7
length: 13
DNA: TGTGCCAGCAGGGAAGACAGGCCGGTCGAGCAGTACTTC
CDR3: CASREDRPVEQYF

V: TRBV20-1
size: NA
D: NA
J: TRBJ2-1
length: 14
DNA: TGCAGTGCTATTCCCGGAGGGTCCTACAATGAGCAGTTCTTC
CDR3: CSAIPGGSYNEQFF